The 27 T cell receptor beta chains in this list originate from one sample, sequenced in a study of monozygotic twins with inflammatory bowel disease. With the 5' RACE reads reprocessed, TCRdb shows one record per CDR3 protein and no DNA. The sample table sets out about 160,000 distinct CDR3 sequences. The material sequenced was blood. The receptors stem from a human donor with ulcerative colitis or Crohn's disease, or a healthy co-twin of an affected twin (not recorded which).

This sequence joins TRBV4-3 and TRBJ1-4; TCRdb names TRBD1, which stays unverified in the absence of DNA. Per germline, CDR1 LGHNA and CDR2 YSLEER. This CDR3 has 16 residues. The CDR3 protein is CASSRAGTPGNEKLFF.

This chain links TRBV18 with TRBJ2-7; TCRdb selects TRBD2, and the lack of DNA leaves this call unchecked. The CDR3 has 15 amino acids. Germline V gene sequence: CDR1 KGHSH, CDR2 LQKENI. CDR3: CASSPRTSGSDEQYF.

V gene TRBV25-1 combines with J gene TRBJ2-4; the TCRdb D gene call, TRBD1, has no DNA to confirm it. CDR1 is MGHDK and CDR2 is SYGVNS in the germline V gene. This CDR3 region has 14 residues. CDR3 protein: CASSPGPDGNIQYF.

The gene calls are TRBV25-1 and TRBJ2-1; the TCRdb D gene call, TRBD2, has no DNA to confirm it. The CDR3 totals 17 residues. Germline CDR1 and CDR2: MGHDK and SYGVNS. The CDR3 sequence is CASSEFRAGGHRNEQFF.

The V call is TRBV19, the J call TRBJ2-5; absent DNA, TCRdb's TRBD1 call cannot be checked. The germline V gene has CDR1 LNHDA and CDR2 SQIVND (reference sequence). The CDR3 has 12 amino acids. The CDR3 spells CASTTSGETQYF.

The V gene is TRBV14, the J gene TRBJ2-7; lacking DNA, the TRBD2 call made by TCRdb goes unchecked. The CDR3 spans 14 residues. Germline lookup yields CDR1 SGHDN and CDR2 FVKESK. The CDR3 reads CASSSSGGTYEQYF.

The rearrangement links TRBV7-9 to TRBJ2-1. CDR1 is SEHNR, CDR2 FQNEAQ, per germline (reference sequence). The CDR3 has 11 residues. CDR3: CASSFSYEQFF. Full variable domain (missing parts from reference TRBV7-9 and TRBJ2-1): DTGVSQNPRHKITKRGQNVTFRCDPISEHNRLYWYRQTLGQGPEFLTYFQNEAQLEKSRLLSDRFSAERPKGSFSTLEIQRTEQGDSAMYLCASSFSYEQFFGPGTRLTVL.

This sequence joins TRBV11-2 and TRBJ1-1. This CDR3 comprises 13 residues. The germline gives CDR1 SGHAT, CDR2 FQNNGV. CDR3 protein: CASSYGKATEAFF.

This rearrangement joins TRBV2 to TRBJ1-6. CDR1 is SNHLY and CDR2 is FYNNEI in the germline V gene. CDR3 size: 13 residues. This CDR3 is CASNGVPNSPLHF.

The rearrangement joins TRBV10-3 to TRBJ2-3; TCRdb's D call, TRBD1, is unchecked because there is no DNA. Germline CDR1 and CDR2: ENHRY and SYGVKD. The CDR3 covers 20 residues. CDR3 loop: CAISEGPNRDRRPHKDTQYF.

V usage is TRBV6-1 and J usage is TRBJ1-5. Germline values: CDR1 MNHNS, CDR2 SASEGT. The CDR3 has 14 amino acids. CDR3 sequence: CASSEGGGRQPQHF.

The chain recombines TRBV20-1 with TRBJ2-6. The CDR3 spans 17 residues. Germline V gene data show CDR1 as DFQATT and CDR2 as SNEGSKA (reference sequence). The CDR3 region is CSARDHLGYSGANVLTF.

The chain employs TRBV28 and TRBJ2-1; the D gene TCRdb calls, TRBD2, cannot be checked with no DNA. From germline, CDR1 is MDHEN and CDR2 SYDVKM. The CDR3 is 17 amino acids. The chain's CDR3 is CASSLPTSGEIYNEQFF. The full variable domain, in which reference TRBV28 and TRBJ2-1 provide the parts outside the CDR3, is DVKVTQSSRYLVKRTGEKVFLECVQDMDHENMFWYRQDPGLGLRLIYFSYDVKMKEKGDIPEGYSVSREKKERFSLILESASTNQTSMYLCASSLPTSGEIYNEQFFGPGTRLTVL.

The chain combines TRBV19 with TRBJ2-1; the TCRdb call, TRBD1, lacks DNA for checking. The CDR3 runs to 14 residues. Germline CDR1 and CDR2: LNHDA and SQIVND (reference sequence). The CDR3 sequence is CASRDRGAYNEQFF. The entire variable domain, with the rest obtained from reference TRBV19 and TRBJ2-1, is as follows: DGGITQSPKYLFRKEGQNVTLSCEQNLNHDAMYWYRQDPGQGLRLIYYSQIVNDFQKGDIAEGYSVSREKKESFPLTVTSAQKNPTAFYLCASRDRGAYNEQFFGPGTRLTVL.

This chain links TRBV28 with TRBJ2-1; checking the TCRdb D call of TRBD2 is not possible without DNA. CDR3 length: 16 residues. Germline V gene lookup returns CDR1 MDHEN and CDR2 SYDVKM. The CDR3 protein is CASSIPTSGRANEQFF.

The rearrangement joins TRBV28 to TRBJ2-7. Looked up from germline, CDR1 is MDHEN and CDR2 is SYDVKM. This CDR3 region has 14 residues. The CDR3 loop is CASSFGDLTYEQYF.

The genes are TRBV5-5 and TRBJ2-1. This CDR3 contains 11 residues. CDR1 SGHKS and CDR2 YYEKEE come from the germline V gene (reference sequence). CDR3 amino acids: CASSYVGEQFF.

The CDR3 region is CASSLASGDGYTF. This chain connects TRBV5-6 to TRBJ1-2. Germline V gene lookup returns CDR1 SGHDT and CDR2 YYEEEE. This CDR3 spans 13 amino acids. Full variable domain (remainder filled in from reference TRBV5-6 and TRBJ1-2): DAGVTQSPTHLIKTRGQQVTLRCSPKSGHDTVSWYQQALGQGPQFIFQYYEEEERQRGNFPDRFSGHQFPNYSSELNVNALLLGDSALYLCASSLASGDGYTFGSGTRLTVV.

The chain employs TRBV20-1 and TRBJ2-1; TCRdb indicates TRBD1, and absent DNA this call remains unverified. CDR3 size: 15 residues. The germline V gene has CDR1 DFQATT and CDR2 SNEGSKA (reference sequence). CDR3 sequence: CRARAPGKTYNEQFF.

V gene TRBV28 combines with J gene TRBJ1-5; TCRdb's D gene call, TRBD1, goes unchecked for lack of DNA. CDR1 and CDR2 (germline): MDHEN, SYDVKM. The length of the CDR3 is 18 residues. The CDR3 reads CASSNRDRGKVRNQPQHF.

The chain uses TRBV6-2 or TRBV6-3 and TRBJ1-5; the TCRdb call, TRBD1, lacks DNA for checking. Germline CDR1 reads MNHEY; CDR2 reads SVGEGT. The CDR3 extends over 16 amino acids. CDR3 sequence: CASSYRGGNSNQPQHF.

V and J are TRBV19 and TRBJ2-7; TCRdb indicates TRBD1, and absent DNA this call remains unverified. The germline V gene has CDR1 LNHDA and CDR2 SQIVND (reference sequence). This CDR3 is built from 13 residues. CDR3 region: CASSPGQHYEQYF.

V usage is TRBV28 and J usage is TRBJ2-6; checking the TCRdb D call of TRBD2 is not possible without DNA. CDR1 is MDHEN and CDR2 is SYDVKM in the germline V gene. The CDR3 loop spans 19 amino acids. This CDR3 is CASSSLWDVGRSGANVLTF.

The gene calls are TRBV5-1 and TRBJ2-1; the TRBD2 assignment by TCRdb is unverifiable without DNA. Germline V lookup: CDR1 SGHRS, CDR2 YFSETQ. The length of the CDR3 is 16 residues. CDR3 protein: CASSAASGIPYNEQFF.

CDR3 sequence reads: CASSLMGGHEQFF. The rearrangement links TRBV5-4 to TRBJ2-1; TCRdb outputs TRBD1, but without DNA this stays unchecked. This CDR3 is built from 13 residues. CDR1 and CDR2 from the germline V gene are SGHNT and YYREEE (reference sequence).

This CDR3 is CATSDSGQGAADTQYF. The genes are TRBV24-1 and TRBJ2-3; TCRdb outputs TRBD1, but without DNA this stays unchecked. The CDR3 length is 16 residues. Germline assignment: CDR1 KGHDR and CDR2 SFDVKD.

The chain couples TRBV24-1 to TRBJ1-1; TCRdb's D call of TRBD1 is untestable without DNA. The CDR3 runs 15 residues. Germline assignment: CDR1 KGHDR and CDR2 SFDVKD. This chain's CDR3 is CATSVNGAGGIEAFF.